These 18 T cell receptor beta chains were sequenced from one sample in a study of CD8+CD57+ T cells in acquired aplastic anemia. Researchers used genomic DNA as the template to profile TCR beta VDJ and CDR3. TCRdb reanalysed the reads using MiXCR and keeps one entry per CDR3 protein. Here the sample spans 200,000 or so distinct CDR3 sequences, 50% to 75% being singletons. Sequenced material: sorted CD4+, CD8+, or CD8+CD57+ T cells (not recorded which) from PBMCs. The receptors originated from a human donor with severe aplastic anemia or a healthy control (not recorded which).

The rearrangement links TRBV20-1 to TRBJ2-1; D remains unclear. The CDR3 has 13 residues. Per germline, CDR1 DFQATT and CDR2 SNEGSKA (reference sequence). Trimming left V 7 bases short and J 5 bases short, with 15 bases between. The CDR3 nucleotides read TGCAGTGTTTCGGGCCTGGGCGACAATGAGCAGTTCTTC. Translation gives CSVSGLGDNEQFF.

This clonotype was detected many times. The V gene is TRBV6-5, the J gene TRBJ1-1; unclear D gene. Trimming cost V 0 bases and J 5 bases, with 7 bases left between them. In germline, CDR1 is MNHEY, CDR2 SVGAGI. CDR3 length equals 13 residues. The CDR3 nucleotides are TGTGCCAGCAGTTACTCCACAAGGACTGAAGCTTTCTTT. Its protein product is CASSYSTRTEAFF.

J is TRBJ1-4 and V is TRBV12-3 or TRBV12-4; a weak D match, TRBD1 (5 bases). The CDR3 contains 14 residues. The germline V and J ends were trimmed by 3 bases and 7 bases, with 12 bases remaining between them. DNA for the CDR3: TGTGCCAGCAGTTTTATGGCCAGGGCTGAAAAACTGTTTTTT. It specifies CASSFMARAEKLFF.

This clonotype was counted many times. V is TRBV12-3 or TRBV12-4 and J is TRBJ2-5, with TRBD1 matching over 9 bases. The CDR3 spans 14 residues. V trimming: 6 bases; J trimming: 4 bases; junction bases outside the gene matches: 6. The CDR3 is CASRDRGQRETQYF. Here the CDR3 DNA reads TGTGCCAGCAGGGACAGGGGACAGCGAGAGACCCAGTACTTC.

This clonotype has only a few counts. This chain uses TRBV5-1 with TRBJ2-5; 7 bases fit TRBD2. J lost 1 base, V lost 0 bases, and 6 bases had no gene match. CDR1 and CDR2 (germline): SGHRS, YFSETQ. The CDR3 runs to 16 residues. CDR3 nucleotide sequence: TGCGCCAGCAGCTTGGCAGCGCCTAGCGGCCAAGAGACCCAGTACTTC. It codes for CASSLAAPSGQETQYF. Complete variable domain (other parts from reference TRBV5-1 and TRBJ2-5): KAGVTQTPRYLIKTRGQQVTLSCSPISGHRSVSWYQQTPGQGLQFLFEYFSETQRNKGNFPGRFSGRQFSNSRSEMNVSTLELGDSALYLCASSLAAPSGQETQYFGPGTRLLVL.

In the case of this clonotype: The junction departs from germline at one end; a sequencing error may be responsible. This chain links TRBV7-9 with TRBJ1-1, with a possible D match to TRBD1 (6 bases). Germline loops: CDR1 SEHNR, CDR2 FQNEAQ (reference sequence). The CDR3 extends over 15 amino acids. The DNA of the CDR3 is TGTACCAGCAGCCTTGAGGGGAGGGGGGGAACTGAAGCTTTCTTT. It specifies CTSSLEGRGGTEAFF.

This clonotype was counted only a few times. At one boundary the junction diverges from the germline segment, which might be a read error. The chain couples TRBV20-1 to TRBJ2-1, with unresolved D. CDR3 length: 14 residues. CDR1 DFQATT and CDR2 SNEGSKA come from the germline V gene (reference sequence). The DNA of the CDR3 is TGCAGTGCTAGAGGTCGGCCCTCCAACAATGAGCAGTTCTTC. Its protein is CSARGRPSNNEQFF.

This chain connects TRBV20-1 to TRBJ2-1, with D possibly being TRBD2 (7 bases). The CDR3 contains 14 residues. Germline assignment: CDR1 DFQATT and CDR2 SNEGSKA (reference sequence). V gave up 6 bases and J gave up 8 bases, with 20 bases separating them. The CDR3 loop is CSAPRGGAGDEQFF. For the CDR3, the DNA is TGCAGTGCCCCGAGGGGGGGGGCTGGGGATGAGCAGTTCTTC.

The rearrangement links TRBV5-1 to TRBJ2-7, with 15 bases matching TRBD2. J lost 5 bases, V lost 4 bases, and 7 bases had no gene match. This CDR3 is 16 amino acids long. Germline CDR1 is SGHRS and CDR2 is YFSETQ. CDR3 nucleotides: TGCGCCAGCAGCCCAAGGACTAGCGGGGGGGCCGACGAGCAGTACTTC. Encoded protein: CASSPRTSGGADEQYF.

This clonotype was seen repeatedly, ten times or more. CDR3 residues: CASTMTGANSPLHF. The CDR3 DNA is TGCGCCAGCACTATGACAGGGGCAAATTCACCCCTCCACTTT. The genes are TRBV10-1 and TRBJ1-6; 8 positions agree with TRBD1. The trim removed 7 bases at V and 7 bases at J, leaving 6 bases unmatched. The CDR3 extends over 14 amino acids. Germline V gives CDR1 WNHNN, CDR2 SYGVQD (reference sequence).

CDR3 sequence reads: CSAERMENEQFF. CDR3 nucleotide sequence: TGCAGTGCCGAGAGGATGGAAAATGAGCAGTTCTTC. The chain couples TRBV20-1 to TRBJ2-1; D gene uncertain. CDR1 is DFQATT and CDR2 is SNEGSKA in the germline V gene (reference sequence). Trimming took off 6 bases at V and 7 bases at J, with 13 bases between the two ends. The CDR3 runs to 12 residues.

The chain combines TRBV20-1 with TRBJ1-2, with 7 bases lining up with TRBD1. Losses at the gene ends were 6 bases for V and 4 bases for J; bases not matched to a gene: 8. The germline gives CDR1 DFQATT, CDR2 SNEGSKA (reference sequence). The CDR3 extends over 13 amino acids. The CDR3 loop reads CSARQGGAYGYTF. The CDR3 DNA reads TGCAGTGCCAGACAGGGAGGGGCCTATGGCTACACCTTC.

This chain uses TRBV20-1 with TRBJ2-7; D perhaps matches TRBD1 (6 bases). Germline V gene lookup returns CDR1 DFQATT and CDR2 SNEGSKA (reference sequence). Trimming removed 4 bases at V and 5 bases at J, with 15 bases between. This CDR3 comprises 13 residues. The CDR3 DNA sequence: TGCAGTGCTACACAGGGAAGTCAGAACGAGCAGTACTTC. Protein: CSATQGSQNEQYF.

The genes are TRBV7-8 and TRBJ2-5; 11 bases match TRBD2. Germline trimming cut 1 base from V and 7 bases from J; bases unmatched to any gene: 8. The CDR3 loop spans 16 amino acids. Per the germline V gene, CDR1 is SGHVS and CDR2 is FQNEAQ. CDR3 sequence reads: CASSLGLAGSLRTQYF. The CDR3, as DNA: TGTGCCAGCAGCTTAGGACTAGCGGGGTCTTTACGGACCCAGTACTTC.

DNA for the CDR3: TGTGCCATCAGAACTAGCGGGGGGGCCTATGAGCAGTTCTTC. Its translation is CAIRTSGGAYEQFF. This chain joins TRBV10-3 and TRBJ2-1; TRBD2 agrees at 13 bases. Trimming at V came to 6 bases and at J to 8 bases, leaving 4 bases not matched to a gene. The germline gives CDR1 ENHRY, CDR2 SYGVKD. This CDR3 has 14 amino acids.

The V and J genes are TRBV24-1 and TRBJ2-2, with D perhaps matching TRBD1 (6 bases). CDR3 length: 15 residues. The V end lost 5 bases, the J end lost 0 bases, and 9 bases lay between the germline ends. Germline CDR1 and CDR2: KGHDR and SFDVKD. The CDR3 loop reads CATSVGGSNTGELFF. CDR3 in DNA: TGTGCCACCAGTGTAGGGGGATCGAACACCGGGGAGCTGTTTTTT.

This rearrangement joins TRBV7-9 to TRBJ2-7; 8 nucleotides match TRBD2. Germline-derived CDR1 and CDR2 are SEHNR and FQNEAQ (reference sequence). The V segment lost 2 bases and the J segment 6 bases; nucleotides outside the gene matches: 9. The CDR3 runs 15 residues. Here the CDR3 reads CASSLSPSGFSEQYF. As DNA, the CDR3 is TGTGCCAGCAGCTTATCGCCTAGCGGGTTCTCCGAGCAGTACTTC.

This chain joins TRBV6-6 and TRBJ2-1; D possibly corresponds to TRBD2 (6 bases). The germline gives CDR1 MNHNY, CDR2 SVGAGI (reference sequence). The CDR3 runs 14 residues. The V end was cut by 7 bases, the J end by 6 bases, with 16 bases between. The CDR3 loop reads CASTTGGGVNEQFF. CDR3 coding DNA: TGTGCCAGCACTACCGGTGGAGGGGTCAATGAGCAGTTCTTC.